This is a list of T cell receptor beta chains from one sample in a study of HIV-infected patients and healthy controls. TCRdb ran MiXCR on the 5' RACE reads and lists one entry per CDR3 protein. The sample lists about 64,000 distinct CDR3 sequences, about 19% occurring once. The sample was CD4+ T cells from blood. The receptor source for this set is a human donor in good health. Each CDR3 is given with its conserved first and last residue. A D gene is named only where the DNA matches it firmly. Clone sizes are given selectively: once, few, many, or a class where the clone is expanded.

j_call	clone_size	v_call	d_call	cdr3_nt	cdr3_aa
TRBJ2-3	-	TRBV24-1	TRBD2	TGTGCCACCAGTGAGGCGGGAGTGGCAGATACGCAGTATTTT	CATSEAGVADTQYF
TRBJ2-4	many	TRBV20-1	TRBD2	TGCAGTGCTAGAGAACTAGCGGGAGGGACCAAAAACATTCAGTACTTC	CSARELAGGTKNIQYF
TRBJ1-5	few	TRBV4-1	-	TGCGCCAGCAGCCAACAACCGGACCAGCCCCAGCATTTT	CASSQQPDQPQHF
TRBJ2-5	few	TRBV19	TRBD1	TGTGCCAGTAGTATAGGCCGGGACAGGGGGCCGGAGACCCAGTACTTC	CASSIGRDRGPETQYF
TRBJ2-4	many	TRBV11-1	-	TGTGCCAGCAGCTCAGGACGGGTTCAGTACTTC	CASSSGRVQYF
TRBJ2-7	many	TRBV6-1	TRBD2	TGTGCCAGCAGTGAGGTACTAGCGGACCCCTACGAGCAGTACTTC	CASSEVLADPYEQYF
TRBJ1-4	many	TRBV21-1	-	TGTGCCAGCAGCAAAGGGGCAGGGGAGCCAACTAATGAAAAACTGTTTTTT	CASSKGAGEPTNEKLFF
TRBJ2-7	few	TRBV18	TRBD2	TGTGCCAGCTCCCAACTAGCGGGAGTGGCCCCCTACGAGCAGTACTTC	CASSQLAGVAPYEQYF
TRBJ1-1	many	TRBV6-1	TRBD1	TGTGCCAGCAGAACAGGGGCGAACACTGAAGCTTTCTTT	CASRTGANTEAFF
TRBJ1-5	many	TRBV20-1	-	TGCAGTGCTATAGAATCTGCGGGGAATCAGCCCCAGCATTTT	CSAIESAGNQPQHF
TRBJ1-5	-	TRBV19	-	TGTGCCAGTAGTAACTCGTGGAAAGGGGTAGTTAATCAGCCCCAGCATTTT	CASSNSWKGVVNQPQHF
TRBJ1-1	many	TRBV12-3/TRBV12-4	-	TGTGCCAGCAGAAAACAGGGTGGGAACACTGAAGCTTTCTTT	CASRKQGGNTEAFF
TRBJ2-2	few	TRBV5-1	-	TGCGCCAGCAGCTTCGGACAGAAGGCCGGGGAGCTGTTTTTT	CASSFGQKAGELFF
TRBJ1-2	few	TRBV7-9	TRBD1	TGTGCCAGCAGCCAAAAGACAGGGGGCCGTGGCTACACCTTC	CASSQKTGGRGYTF